The sequence of this TCR beta chain was determined in a study of T cell repertoires in cytomegalovirus infection. Overall study: CMV infection together with matching HLA type was indicated by public TCR beta signatures.

This clonotype appeared many times. As yet, its antigen is unknown. The CDR3 totals 14 residues. Trimming took off 3 bases at V and 6 bases at J, with 14 bases between the two ends. Germline V gene data show CDR1 as LNHDA and CDR2 as SQIVND (reference sequence). Study-level results: Carriage of CMV together with the relevant HLA was identifiable through cumulative public TCR beta family frequency. HLA-C-restricted CMV clonotypes gave the most frequent clonotype in two of eight donors.

MiXCR was run by TCRdb on the reads, yielding one entry per CDR3 protein. The table shows approximately 320,000 distinct CDR3 sequences, with over 7.5% occurring only once. The sequencing sample was made of PBMCs. This rearrangement joins TRBV19 to TRBJ2-5, with a tentative D call TRBD2 (6 bases). This receptor was taken from a human donor in good health (CMV status not recorded). Some clones in this sample may be carry-over from other donors' samples. As DNA, the CDR3 is TGTGCCAGTAGTATGGTCGCGGGAATTCAGACCCAGTACTTC. Encoded protein: CASSMVAGIQTQYF.